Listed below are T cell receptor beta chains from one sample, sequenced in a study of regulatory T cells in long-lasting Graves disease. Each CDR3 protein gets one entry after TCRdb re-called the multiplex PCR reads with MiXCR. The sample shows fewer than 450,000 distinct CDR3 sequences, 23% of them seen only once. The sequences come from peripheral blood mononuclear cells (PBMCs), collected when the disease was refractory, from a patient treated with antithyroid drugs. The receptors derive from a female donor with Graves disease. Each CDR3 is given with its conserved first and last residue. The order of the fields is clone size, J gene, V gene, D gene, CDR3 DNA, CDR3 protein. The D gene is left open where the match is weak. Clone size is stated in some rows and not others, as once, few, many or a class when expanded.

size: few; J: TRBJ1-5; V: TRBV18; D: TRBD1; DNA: TGTGCCAGCTCAGGACAGGGAATCTTGAGCAATCAGCCCCAGCATTTT; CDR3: CASSGQGILSNQPQHF
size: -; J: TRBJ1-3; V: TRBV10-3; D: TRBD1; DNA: TGTGCCATCACCGGGACAGTCTCTGGAAACACCATATATTTT; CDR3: CAITGTVSGNTIYF
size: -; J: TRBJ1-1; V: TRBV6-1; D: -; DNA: TGTGCCAGCAGTCCACGGAGGACAGTGACTGAAGCTTTCTTT; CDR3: CASSPRRTVTEAFF
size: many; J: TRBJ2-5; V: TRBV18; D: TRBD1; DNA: TGTGCCAGCTCACCATTCGGACAGGCCCAAGAGACCCAGTACTTC; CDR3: CASSPFGQAQETQYF
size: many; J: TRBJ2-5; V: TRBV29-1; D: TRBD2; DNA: TGCAGCGTTGAACAACCGGGACTAGCGGGAGGATTCGGAGAGACCCAGTACTTC; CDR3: CSVEQPGLAGGFGETQYF
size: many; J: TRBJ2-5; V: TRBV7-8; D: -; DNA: TGTGCCAGCAGCCTACACAGGGAGGGGGTTCAAGAGACCCAGTACTTC; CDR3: CASSLHREGVQETQYF
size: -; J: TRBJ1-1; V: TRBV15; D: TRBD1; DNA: TGTGCCACCAGCAGAGGGACAGGGGGCCAGACTGAAGCTTTCTTT; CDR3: CATSRGTGGQTEAFF
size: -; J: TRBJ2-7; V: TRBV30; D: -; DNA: TGTGCCTGGAGCCTAGACAGAGAGCAGTACTTC; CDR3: CAWSLDREQYF
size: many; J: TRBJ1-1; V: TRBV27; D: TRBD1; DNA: TGTGCCAGCAGTTCACGACAGGGTACTGAAGCTTTCTTT; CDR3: CASSSRQGTEAFF
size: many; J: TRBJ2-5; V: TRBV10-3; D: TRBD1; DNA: TGTGCCATCAGTGATTCGGACAGGGAAGAGACCCAGTACTTC; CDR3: CAISDSDREETQYF
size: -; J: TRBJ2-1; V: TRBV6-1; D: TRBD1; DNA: TGTGCCAGCAGTGAAGCGCAGGACAGGGCAGGAGGACACTACAATGAGCAGTTCTTC; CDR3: CASSEAQDRAGGHYNEQFF
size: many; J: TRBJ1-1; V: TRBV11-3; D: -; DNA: TGTGCCAGATTTCAGAACACTGAAGCTTTCTTT; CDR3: CARFQNTEAFF
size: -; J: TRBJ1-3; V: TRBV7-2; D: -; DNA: TGTGCCAGCAGCCGCCTCCAAACAGGGGGAAACACCATATATTTT; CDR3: CASSRLQTGGNTIYF
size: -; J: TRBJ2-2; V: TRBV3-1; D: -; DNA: TGTGCCAGCAGCCGCCGCGGACTAAACACCGGGGAGCTGTTTTTT; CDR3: CASSRRGLNTGELFF
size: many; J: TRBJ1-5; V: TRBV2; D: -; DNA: TGTGCCAGCAGTTATCTAACAGGGATGGGACAGCCCCAGCATTTT; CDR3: CASSYLTGMGQPQHF
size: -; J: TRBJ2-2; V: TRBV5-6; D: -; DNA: TGTGCCAGCAGATTTGGCGCCTTCTTCGCCGGGGAGCTGTTTTTT; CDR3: CASRFGAFFAGELFF
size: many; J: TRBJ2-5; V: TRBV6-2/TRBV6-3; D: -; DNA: TGTGCCAGCAGTTACTCGCCAGGGCAAGAGACCCAGTACTTC; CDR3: CASSYSPGQETQYF
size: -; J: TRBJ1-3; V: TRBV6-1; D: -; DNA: TGTGCCAGCAGTGGGTGGACAGTCTCTGGAAACACCATATATTTT; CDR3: CASSGWTVSGNTIYF
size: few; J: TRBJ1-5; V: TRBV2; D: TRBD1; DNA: TGTGCCAGCGGACGCTTACAGGGGGCATGGGATCAGCCCCAGCATTTT; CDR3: CASGRLQGAWDQPQHF
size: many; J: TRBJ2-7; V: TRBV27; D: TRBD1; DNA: TGTGCCAGCGCTCAACGATGGACAGGGTTCTACGAGCAGTACTTC; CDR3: CASAQRWTGFYEQYF
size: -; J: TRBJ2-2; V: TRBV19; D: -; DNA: TGTGCCACACTGGGGGGACATAACACCGGGGAGCTGTTTTTT; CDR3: CATLGGHNTGELFF
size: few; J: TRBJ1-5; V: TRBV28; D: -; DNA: TGTGCCAGCAGTCCGACCGGGACACCTACTTATCAGCCCCAGCATTTT; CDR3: CASSPTGTPTYQPQHF